This T cell receptor beta chain was identified in a study of graft-versus-host responses after intestinal transplantation. Processing released intraepithelial and lamina propria lymphocytes from the graft tissue. The CDR3 loop spans 13 amino acids. Germline CDR1 LGHNA, CDR2 YSLEER. Trimming took 4 bases from V and 7 from J, leaving 10 bases between them. Data came from immunoSEQ multiplex PCR; TCRdb stores just in-frame clones and leaves some out. The sample consists of 17,000 or so clones, roughly 82% of them appearing once. The sequence was obtained from a human patient who received an intestinal transplant, so some T cells may come from the graft donor. Sequencing used ileum tissue, obtained 17 days after transplant. This sequence joins TRBV4-3 and TRBJ1-4; D gene uncertain. In nucleotides, the CDR3 is TGCGCCAGCAGCCGCCCCGGAGGTGAAAAACTGTTTTTT. This codes for CASSRPGGEKLFF.